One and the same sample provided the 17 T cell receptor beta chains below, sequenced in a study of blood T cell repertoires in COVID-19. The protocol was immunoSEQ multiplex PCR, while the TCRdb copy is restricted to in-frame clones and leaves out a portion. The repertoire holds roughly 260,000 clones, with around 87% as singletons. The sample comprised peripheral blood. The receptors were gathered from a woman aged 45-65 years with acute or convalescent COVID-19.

The CDR3 sequence is CAWRGAANEKLFF. Here the CDR3 DNA reads TGTGCCTGGAGGGGGGCAGCTAATGAAAAACTGTTTTTT. The chain couples TRBV30 to TRBJ1-4; D may be TRBD1 (6 bases). Germline-derived CDR1 and CDR2 are GTSNPN and SVGIG (reference sequence). V lost 3 bases and J lost 3, with 8 bases in between. The CDR3 runs 13 residues.

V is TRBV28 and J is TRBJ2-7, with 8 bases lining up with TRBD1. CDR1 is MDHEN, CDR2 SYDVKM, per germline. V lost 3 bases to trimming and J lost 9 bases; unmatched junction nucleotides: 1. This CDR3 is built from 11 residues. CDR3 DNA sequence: TGTGCCAGCAGTTTCGGACAGGGGCAGTACTTC. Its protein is CASSFGQGQYF.

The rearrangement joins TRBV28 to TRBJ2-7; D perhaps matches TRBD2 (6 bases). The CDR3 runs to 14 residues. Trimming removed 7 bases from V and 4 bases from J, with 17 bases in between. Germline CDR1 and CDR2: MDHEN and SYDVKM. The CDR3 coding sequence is TGTGCCAGCAACTCGGAGGGACTTCGATACGAGCAGTACTTC. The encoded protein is CASNSEGLRYEQYF.

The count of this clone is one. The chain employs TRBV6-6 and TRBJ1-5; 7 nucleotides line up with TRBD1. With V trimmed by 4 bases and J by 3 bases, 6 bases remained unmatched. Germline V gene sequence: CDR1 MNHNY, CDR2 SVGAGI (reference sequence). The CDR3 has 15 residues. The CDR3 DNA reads TGTGCCAGCAGTTCCCCGGACAGGCTCAATCAGCCCCAGCATTTT. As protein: CASSSPDRLNQPQHF.

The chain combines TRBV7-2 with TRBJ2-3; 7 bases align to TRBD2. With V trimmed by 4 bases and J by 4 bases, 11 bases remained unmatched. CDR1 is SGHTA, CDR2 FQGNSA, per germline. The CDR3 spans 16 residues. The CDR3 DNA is TGTGCCAGCAGCTCTTTTGGCGGGAGAGGTTCAGATACGCAGTATTTT. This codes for CASSSFGGRGSDTQYF. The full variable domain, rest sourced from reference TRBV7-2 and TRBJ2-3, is GAGVSQSPSNKVTEKGKDVELRCDPISGHTALYWYRQSLGQGLEFLIYFQGNSAPDKSGLPSDRFSAERTGGSVSTLTIQRTQQEDSAVYLCASSSFGGRGSDTQYFGPGTRLTVL.

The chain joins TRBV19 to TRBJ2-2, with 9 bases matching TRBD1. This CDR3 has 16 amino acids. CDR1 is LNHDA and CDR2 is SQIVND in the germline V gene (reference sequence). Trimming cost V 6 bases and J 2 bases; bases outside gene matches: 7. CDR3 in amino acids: CASRTRTGANTGELFF. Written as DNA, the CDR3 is TGTGCCAGTAGGACCAGGACAGGGGCCAACACCGGGGAGCTGTTTTTT.

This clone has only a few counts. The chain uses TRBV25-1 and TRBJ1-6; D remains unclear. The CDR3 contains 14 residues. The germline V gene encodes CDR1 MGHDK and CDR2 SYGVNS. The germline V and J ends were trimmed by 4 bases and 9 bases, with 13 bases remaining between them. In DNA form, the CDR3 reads TGTGCCAGCAGTGCAGGCCTTCGGGGTTCACCCCTCCACTTT. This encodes CASSAGLRGSPLHF. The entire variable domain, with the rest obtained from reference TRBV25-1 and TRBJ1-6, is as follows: EADIYQTPRYLVIGTGKKITLECSQTMGHDKMYWYQQDPGMELHLIHYSYGVNSTEKGDLSSESTVSRIRTEHFPLTLESARPSHTSQYLCASSAGLRGSPLHFGNGTRLTVT.

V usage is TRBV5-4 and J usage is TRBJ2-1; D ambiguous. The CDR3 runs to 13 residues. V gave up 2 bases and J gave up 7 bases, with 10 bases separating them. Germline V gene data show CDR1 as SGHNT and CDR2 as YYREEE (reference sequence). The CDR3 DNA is TGTGCCAGCAGCTTTAGCCTAGTGAATGAGCAGTTCTTC. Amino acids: CASSFSLVNEQFF.

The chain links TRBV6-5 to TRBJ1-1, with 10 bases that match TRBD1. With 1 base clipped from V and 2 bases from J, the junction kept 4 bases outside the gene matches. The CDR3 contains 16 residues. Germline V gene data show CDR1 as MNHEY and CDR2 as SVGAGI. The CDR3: CASSYFGQGVNTEAFF. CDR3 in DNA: TGTGCCAGCAGTTACTTCGGACAGGGGGTCAACACTGAAGCTTTCTTT.

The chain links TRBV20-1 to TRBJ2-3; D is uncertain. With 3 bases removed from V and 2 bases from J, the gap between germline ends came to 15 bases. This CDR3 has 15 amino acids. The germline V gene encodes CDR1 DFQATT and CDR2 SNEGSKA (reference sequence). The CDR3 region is CSASGLPRHTDTQYF. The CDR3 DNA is TGCAGTGCTAGTGGGCTCCCCCGACACACAGATACGCAGTATTTT.

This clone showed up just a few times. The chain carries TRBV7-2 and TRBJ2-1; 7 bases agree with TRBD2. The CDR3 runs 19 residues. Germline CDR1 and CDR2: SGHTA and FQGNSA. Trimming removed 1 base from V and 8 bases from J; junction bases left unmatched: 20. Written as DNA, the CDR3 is TGTGCCAGCAGCTTAGTTGTGGCATCGACTAGCTGGGGCACCGATGAGCAGTTCTTC. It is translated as CASSLVVASTSWGTDEQFF.

CDR3 in amino acids: CASSRQGIGNQPQHF. The CDR3 coding sequence is TGTGCCAGCTCACGGCAGGGGATAGGCAATCAGCCCCAGCATTTT. The chain joins TRBV18 to TRBJ1-5, with a tentative D call TRBD1 (6 bases). Trimming shortened V by 4 bases and J by 2 bases, and 12 bases separated the two germline ends. The CDR3 totals 15 residues. In germline, CDR1 is KGHSH, CDR2 LQKENI.

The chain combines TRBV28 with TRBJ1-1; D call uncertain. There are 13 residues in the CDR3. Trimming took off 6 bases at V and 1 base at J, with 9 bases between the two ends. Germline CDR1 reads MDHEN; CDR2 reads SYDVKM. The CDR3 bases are TGTGCCAGCAGCTTCGTGTGGAACACTGAAGCTTTCTTT. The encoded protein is CASSFVWNTEAFF.

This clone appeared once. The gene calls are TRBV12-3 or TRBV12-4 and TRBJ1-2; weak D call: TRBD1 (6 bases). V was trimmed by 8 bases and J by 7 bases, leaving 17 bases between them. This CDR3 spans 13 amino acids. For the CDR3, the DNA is TGTGCCAGCGTTATTCAGGGGTCTTCTGGCTACACCTTC. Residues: CASVIQGSSGYTF.

CDR3 DNA sequence: TGTGCCAGCAGCTTACAGGGTTTCACAGATACGCAGTATTTT. As protein: CASSLQGFTDTQYF. J is TRBJ2-3 and V is TRBV11-3; tentative D call: TRBD1 (5 bases). The CDR3 extends over 14 amino acids. V was shortened by 2 bases and J by 2 bases, with 8 bases between the two germline ends. The V gene's germline CDR1 is SGHNT and CDR2 YENEEA.

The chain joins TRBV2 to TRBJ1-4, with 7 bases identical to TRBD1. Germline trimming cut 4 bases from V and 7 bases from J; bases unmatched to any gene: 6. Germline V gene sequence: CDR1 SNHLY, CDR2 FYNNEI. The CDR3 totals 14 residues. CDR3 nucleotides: TGTGCCAGCAGTGTACAGGGGCACGGTGAAAAACTGTTTTTT. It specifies CASSVQGHGEKLFF.

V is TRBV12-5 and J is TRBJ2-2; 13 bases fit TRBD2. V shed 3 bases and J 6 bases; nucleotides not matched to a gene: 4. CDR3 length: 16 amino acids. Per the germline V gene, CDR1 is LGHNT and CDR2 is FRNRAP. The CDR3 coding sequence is TGTGCTAGTGGTTTTGGACTAGCGGGAGTTGCCGGGGAGCTGTTTTTT. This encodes CASGFGLAGVAGELFF.